The 27 T cell receptor beta chains below all came from one sample that was sequenced in a study of T cell repertoires in aging, cancer and after chemotherapy. The template was genomic DNA from peripheral blood, not RNA. Multiplex touch-down PCR with TRB-A/B primers amplified rearranged V-D-J TRB sequences. TCRdb independently ran MiXCR on the multiplex PCR reads; one entry per CDR3 protein. The table records some 20,000 distinct CDR3 sequences, roughly 37% of them present only once. The sequencing sample was made of blood. The receptor set was obtained from a human donor with a solid tumor.

As for this clonotype: Being one base from a much bigger clone, this may be a read error. The chain joins TRBV6-5 to TRBJ2-3, with 8 bases identical to TRBD1. V gave up 6 bases and J gave up 2 bases; unmatched junction bases: 7. CDR3 size: 15 residues. From germline, CDR1 is MNHEY and CDR2 SVGAGI. CDR3 sequence reads: CASSPGTGDTDTQYF. The CDR3 DNA reads as TGTGCCAGCAGCCCCGGGACAGGCGACACAGATACGCAGTATTTT.

This clonotype has more than one count but fewer than ten. The V gene is TRBV5-1, the J gene TRBJ2-2; D perhaps matches TRBD1 (6 bases). V lost 0 bases, J lost 2 bases, and 8 bases lay in between. Germline CDR1 SGHRS, CDR2 YFSETQ. The CDR3 has 15 residues. CDR3 residues: CASSLVQGNTGELFF. The CDR3 DNA follows: TGCGCCAGCAGCTTGGTACAGGGCAACACCGGGGAGCTGTTTTTT.

The chain recombines TRBV4-1 with TRBJ1-3; a weak D match, TRBD1 (5 bases). Trimming left V 2 bases short and J 0 bases short, with 5 bases between. From germline, CDR1 is MGHRA and CDR2 YSYEKL. The CDR3 loop spans 14 amino acids. This chain's CDR3 is CASSQQGSGNTIYF. The DNA for the CDR3 is TGCGCCAGCAGCCAACAGGGCTCTGGAAACACCATATATTTT.

This clonotype rates as medium-sized. The genes are TRBV19 and TRBJ2-2, with D unresolved. V was trimmed by 1 base and J by 5 bases, leaving 8 bases between them. Germline V gene sequence: CDR1 LNHDA, CDR2 SQIVND (reference sequence). The CDR3 spans 14 residues. CDR3 amino acids: CASSIGRRTGELFF. As DNA, the CDR3 is TGTGCCAGTAGTATAGGGCGGCGGACCGGGGAGCTGTTTTTT.

The rearrangement links TRBV19 to TRBJ1-1; possible D gene TRBD1, 6 bases. This CDR3 has 14 amino acids. The V end lost 3 bases, the J end lost 6 bases, and 14 bases lay between the germline ends. Germline V gene data show CDR1 as LNHDA and CDR2 as SQIVND (reference sequence). This chain's CDR3 is CASSIGVQGSEAFF. Written as DNA, the CDR3 is TGTGCCAGTAGTATCGGGGTCCAGGGGTCTGAAGCTTTCTTT.

The chain combines TRBV19 with TRBJ1-4; D gene uncertain. Germline CDR1 and CDR2: LNHDA and SQIVND (reference sequence). Trimming took off 3 bases at V and 2 bases at J, with 7 bases between the two ends. The CDR3 is 14 amino acids. The CDR3 region has the DNA TGTGCCAGTAGTATTCGGCGGACTAATGAAAAACTGTTTTTT. Amino acid sequence: CASSIRRTNEKLFF.

By share of the sample, this clonotype is medium-sized. The rearrangement joins TRBV29-1 to TRBJ2-3; 12 positions agree with TRBD2. The CDR3 runs 15 residues. V lost 4 bases to trimming and J lost 1 base; unmatched junction nucleotides: 3. Per the germline V gene, CDR1 is SQVTM and CDR2 is ANQGSEA. The CDR3 DNA follows: TGCAGCGTTGGGGGACTAGCGGGCCGCACAGATACGCAGTATTTT. Its translation is CSVGGLAGRTDTQYF.

About this clonotype itself: A single base separates this from a much larger clone, so it may be a read error. The rearrangement joins TRBV19 to TRBJ2-3, with D perhaps matching TRBD2 (6 bases). Deletions cut 3 bases from V and 1 base from J, with 17 bases between. The CDR3 extends over 17 amino acids. Germline-derived CDR1 and CDR2 are LNHDA and SQIVND (reference sequence). This chain's CDR3 is CASSMGGKASGTDTQYF. CDR3 sequence (DNA): TGTGCCAGTAGTATGGGCGGGAAGGCCAGTGGCACAGATACGCAGTATTTT.

The chain employs TRBV18 and TRBJ1-3, with 7 bases that match TRBD1. The CDR3 extends over 15 amino acids. The germline V gene encodes CDR1 KGHSH and CDR2 LQKENI. Trimming took 3 bases from V and 0 from J; bases not matched to a gene: 2. The DNA of the CDR3 is TGTGCCAGCTCACCGACAGGGACCTCTGGAAACACCATATATTTT. It yields the protein CASSPTGTSGNTIYF.

As to this clonotype: A read error is possible here, since a much larger clone lies one base away. The chain uses TRBV15 and TRBJ2-3, with 7 bases lining up with TRBD2. Germline V gives CDR1 LNHNV, CDR2 YYDKDF (reference sequence). The CDR3 extends over 15 amino acids. CDR3 DNA: TGTGCCATCAGCAGTCGTAGCGGGAGCACAGATACGCAGTATTTT. Protein sequence: CAISSRSGSTDTQYF.

This sequence joins TRBV18 and TRBJ2-5, with D unclear. In germline, CDR1 is KGHSH, CDR2 LQKENI. CDR3 length: 12 amino acids. V was pared by 4 bases and J by 5 bases, with 8 bases between. In DNA form, the CDR3 reads TGTGCCAGCTCACAGGACCGGGAGACCCAGTACTTC. As protein: CASSQDRETQYF. The entire variable domain, with the rest obtained from reference TRBV18 and TRBJ2-5, is as follows: NAGVMQNPRHLVRRRGQEARLRCSPMKGHSHVYWYRQLPEEGLKFMVYLQKENIIDESGMPKERFSAEFPKEGPSILRIQQVVRGDSAAYFCASSQDRETQYFGPGTRLLVL.

The chain carries TRBV18 and TRBJ2-1; weak D call: TRBD2 (6 bases). Germline V gene lookup returns CDR1 KGHSH and CDR2 LQKENI. V shed 0 bases and J shed 5 bases, with 14 bases lying between them. This CDR3 contains 16 residues. Here the CDR3 reads CASSPPSGVSHNEQFF. The DNA of the CDR3 is TGTGCCAGCTCACCACCGTCGGGGGTTTCCCACAATGAGCAGTTCTTC.

This clonotype was observed a handful of times. This chain joins TRBV19 and TRBJ2-3; D ambiguous. Per the germline V gene, CDR1 is LNHDA and CDR2 is SQIVND (reference sequence). The CDR3 contains 14 residues. The ends were cut back, 3 bases at V and 2 bases at J, with 9 bases in the middle. The CDR3 DNA reads TGTGCCAGTAGTATGAGGCAGTTCACAGATACGCAGTATTTT. Protein: CASSMRQFTDTQYF. Full variable domain (remainder filled in from reference TRBV19 and TRBJ2-3): DGGITQSPKYLFRKEGQNVTLSCEQNLNHDAMYWYRQDPGQGLRLIYYSQIVNDFQKGDIAEGYSVSREKKESFPLTVTSAQKNPTAFYLCASSMRQFTDTQYFGPGTRLTVL.

This clonotype occurred once. The rearrangement joins TRBV6-1 to TRBJ2-3, with TRBD1 matching 7 bases. Germline V CDR1 and CDR2: MNHNS, SASEGT. The CDR3 contains 14 residues. Losses at the gene ends were 6 bases for V and 0 bases for J; bases not matched to a gene: 3. CDR3 DNA sequence: TGTGCCAGCAGCCCAGGGGGTAGCACAGATACGCAGTATTTT. Protein product: CASSPGGSTDTQYF.

The rearrangement links TRBV11-2 to TRBJ2-1; tentatively, D is TRBD1 (7 bases). The CDR3 totals 15 residues. Germline lookup yields CDR1 SGHAT and CDR2 FQNNGV. V was shortened by 5 bases and J by 7 bases, with 18 bases between the two germline ends. For the CDR3, the DNA is TGTGCCAGCAGCATAAGGAGGGGGCCGGAAAATGAGCAGTTCTTC. Translating gives CASSIRRGPENEQFF.

This sequence joins TRBV7-2 and TRBJ2-7, with D maybe TRBD1 (6 bases). The V gene lost 1 base and the J gene lost 2 bases, with 12 bases spanning the gap. Germline loops: CDR1 SGHTA, CDR2 FQGNSA. The CDR3 is made up of 15 amino acids. CDR3 sequence reads: CASSLDPGTTYEQYF. Written as DNA, the CDR3 is TGTGCCAGCAGCTTAGATCCGGGGACAACCTACGAGCAGTACTTC.

V gene TRBV28 combines with J gene TRBJ2-1; the match to TRBD2 covers 7 bases. The CDR3 loop spans 14 amino acids. V was clipped by 3 bases and J by 2 bases; unmatched bases: 1. Germline-derived CDR1 and CDR2 are MDHEN and SYDVKM. The CDR3 is CASSFGTTYNEQFF. CDR3 nucleotides: TGTGCCAGCAGTTTTGGGACTACCTACAATGAGCAGTTCTTC.

The CDR3 protein is CASGRQEAYEQYF. In DNA form, the CDR3 reads TGTGCCAGTGGGAGACAGGAGGCATACGAGCAGTACTTC. The genes are TRBV27 and TRBJ2-7, with TRBD1 as a possible D gene (6 bases). The CDR3 spans 13 residues. The germline V gene has CDR1 MNHEY and CDR2 SMNVEV (reference sequence). Trimming took 9 bases from V and 4 from J, leaving 16 bases between them.

This sequence joins TRBV6-1 and TRBJ1-1; D possibly corresponds to TRBD1 (6 bases). V was shortened by 6 bases and J by 7 bases, with 15 bases between the two germline ends. CDR3 length: 13 amino acids. Germline V gene lookup returns CDR1 MNHNS and CDR2 SASEGT. CDR3 protein: CASRGGRESEAFF. The CDR3 coding sequence is TGTGCCAGCAGAGGGGGGAGAGAAAGTGAAGCTTTCTTT.

This chain uses TRBV7-6 with TRBJ1-6, with TRBD1 matching over 8 bases. Germline V gene sequence: CDR1 SGHVS, CDR2 FNYEAQ. Germline trimming cut 0 bases from V and 2 bases from J; bases unmatched to any gene: 0. The CDR3 is 16 residues long. As DNA, the CDR3 is TGTGCCAGCAGCTTAGCGGACAGGGCCTATAATTCACCCCTCCACTTT. Translated, it gives CASSLADRAYNSPLHF.

In this sample, this clonotype turned up a few times. The chain links TRBV4-2 to TRBJ2-1, with 14 bases lining up with TRBD2. The germline CDR1 and CDR2 sequences are LGHNA and YNFKEQ. The CDR3 sequence is 15 residues long. V shed 5 bases and J 6 bases; nucleotides not matched to a gene: 3. Written as DNA, the CDR3 is TGTGCCAGCAGCACCGGACTAGCGGGAGGCAATGAGCAGTTCTTC. Protein sequence: CASSTGLAGGNEQFF.

This clonotype was observed a single time. This chain connects TRBV24-1 to TRBJ2-1, with TRBD1 matching 9 bases. This CDR3 is built from 13 residues. CDR1 and CDR2 (germline): KGHDR, SFDVKD. J lost 4 bases, V lost 8 bases, and 2 bases had no gene match. The CDR3 region has the DNA TGTGCCACCAAGGACAGGGGTTACAATGAGCAGTTCTTC. Translation gives CATKDRGYNEQFF.

This clonotype is a singleton in its sample. J is TRBJ2-7 and V is TRBV10-3; D gene unclear. The V gene's germline CDR1 is ENHRY and CDR2 SYGVKD. This CDR3 region has 13 residues. The V and J ends lost 5 bases and 5 bases respectively, with 13 bases between them. This CDR3 is CAISLPGTNEQYF. Written as DNA, the CDR3 is TGTGCCATCAGTTTACCAGGAACCAACGAGCAGTACTTC.

This clonotype has just a few counts. This chain connects TRBV12-3 or TRBV12-4 to TRBJ2-3; 8 bases match TRBD2. The length of the CDR3 is 16 residues. V shed 7 bases, J shed 0 bases, and the junction held 9 bases outside the gene matches. Written as DNA, the CDR3 is TGTGCCAGCACCAGTAGCGGGGAACCTAGCACAGATACGCAGTATTTT. It yields the protein CASTSSGEPSTDTQYF.

This clonotype was counted only a few times. The V call is TRBV12-3 or TRBV12-4, the J call TRBJ2-1, with D possibly matching TRBD2 (5 bases). V lost 6 bases to trimming and J lost 5 bases, with 17 bases between them. The CDR3 has 15 amino acids. CDR3 loop: CASSPDYSPDNEQFF. The CDR3 DNA is TGTGCCAGCAGCCCAGACTACAGTCCGGACAATGAGCAGTTCTTC.

The V and J genes are TRBV19 and TRBJ2-1, with 11 bases aligning to TRBD2. The junction had 8 bases not matched to a gene; V was cut back by 4 bases and J by 0 bases. The CDR3 totals 18 residues. Germline CDR1 LNHDA, CDR2 SQIVND (reference sequence). In nucleotides, the CDR3 is TGTGCCAGTAGTAACCCTAGCGGGGGGTCCTACTCCTACAATGAGCAGTTCTTC. Its protein is CASSNPSGGSYSYNEQFF.

The V call is TRBV20-1, the J call TRBJ2-5, with TRBD2 identical over 12 bases. Germline lookup yields CDR1 DFQATT and CDR2 SNEGSKA (reference sequence). The ends lost 0 bases at V and 5 bases at J; junction bases unmatched: 7. The CDR3 has 16 amino acids. CDR3 nucleotides: TGCAGTGCTAGAGATAGTCTAGCGGGGGGGCTGGAGACCCAGTACTTC. This codes for CSARDSLAGGLETQYF.